The source of this T cell receptor beta chain is a study of CD4+ T cells in melanoma. General observations from the study: In melanoma, neoantigen-specific CD4+ T cells reportedly differed in differentiation state. A reported correlation linked neoantigen-specific CD4+ T cells to CD8+, macrophage and B cell function.

Concerning this clone itself: The target antigen is unknown.

Clones were read by immunoSEQ multiplex PCR, and TCRdb kept only the in-frame ones, dropping some. This table has roughly 11,000 clones, roughly 70% appearing once. Sequenced material: cells from a culture (not recorded whether cultured in vitro). The sequence was collected from a human donor with melanoma.

The DNA of the CDR3 is TGTGCCAGCAGCTTATTGGCAACCCTCTCAGGGACTAAAAACTATGGCTACACCTTC. Translating gives CASSLLATLSGTKNYGYTF. V gene TRBV7-9 combines with J gene TRBJ1-2; D is possibly TRBD1 (5 bases). This CDR3 comprises 19 residues. The V and J ends lost 2 bases and 2 bases respectively, with 24 bases between them. Germline lookup yields CDR1 SEHNR and CDR2 FQNEAQ (reference sequence).